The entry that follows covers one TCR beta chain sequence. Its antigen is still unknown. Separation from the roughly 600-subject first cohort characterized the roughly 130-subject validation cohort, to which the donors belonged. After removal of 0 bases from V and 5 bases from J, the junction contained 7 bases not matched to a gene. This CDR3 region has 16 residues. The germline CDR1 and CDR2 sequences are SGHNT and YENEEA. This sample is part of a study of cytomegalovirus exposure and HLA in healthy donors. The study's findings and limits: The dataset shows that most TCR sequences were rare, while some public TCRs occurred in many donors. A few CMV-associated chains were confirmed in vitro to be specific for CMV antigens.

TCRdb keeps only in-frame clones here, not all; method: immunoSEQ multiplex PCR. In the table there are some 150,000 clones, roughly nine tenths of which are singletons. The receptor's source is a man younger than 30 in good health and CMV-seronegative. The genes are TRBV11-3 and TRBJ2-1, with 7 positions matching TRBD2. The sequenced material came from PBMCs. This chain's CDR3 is CASSLERDYGNNEQFF. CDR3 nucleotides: TGTGCCAGCAGCTTAGAGCGGGACTATGGTAACAATGAGCAGTTCTTC.